In this sample, the clone carrying this T cell receptor beta chain turned up a few times. Its target is not known. This specimen comes from a study of blood T cells in healthy people across ages. Study-level information: Capture via template switching afforded approximately one barcoded beta molecule per two T cells.

A second about 7 to 11 cycle PCR used barcoded and J-beta primers. TCRdb analysed the 5' RACE reads with MiXCR anew, one entry per CDR3 protein. This repertoire shows about 690,000 distinct CDR3 sequences, roughly 41% found once; its top ten account for about 30%. V was clipped by 5 bases and J by 5 bases, with 10 bases between them. Germline V lookup: CDR1 SGHTA, CDR2 FQGNSA. The CDR3 has 13 amino acids. Isolated per sample were at least 6.5 million PBMCs. General study findings and limits: Possibly, changes in expanded clonotypes were confounded because donor CMV status was unknown.

Sequencing input: blood. The chain recombines TRBV7-2 with TRBJ2-1; D is ambiguous. This sequence originates from an elderly man in good health. The CDR3 DNA is TGTGCCAGCAGCCCGTACATCAACAATGAGCAGTTCTTC. Protein product: CASSPYINNEQFF.